This entry describes one T cell receptor (beta chain). Its antigen is undetermined. The entry originates in a study of Tregs in tolerant kidney transplant recipients. Unstimulated regulatory T cells (CD4+CD25+CD127-), CD4+CD25- non-regulatory cells, CD4 and CD8 cells were FACS-sorted from thawed PBMCs. General study results and limits: Tregs expanded with activated donor B cells seemed most donor-specific. Validation in larger populations is needed because few patients were studied. Biological reproducibility was not directly addressed, but technical replication error appeared minimal.

CDR3 length: 16 residues. V gave up 3 bases and J gave up 4 bases, with 13 bases separating them. CDR1 is SGHTA, CDR2 FQGNSA, per germline. Sequencing used immunoSEQ multiplex PCR; TCRdb keeps in-frame clones, though not all of them. Of over 50,000 clones detected, over 70% appear once; the ten largest clones hold 4.5% to 6.5%. Sample: CD4+ T cells from blood. This TCR came from a human donor in good health. V usage is TRBV7-2 and J usage is TRBJ1-6; the D gene is possibly TRBD1 (5 bases). This chain's CDR3 is CASSLSRGMYNSPLHF. CDR3 sequence (DNA): TGTGCCAGCAGCTTGTCCCGGGGCATGTATAATTCACCCCTCCACTTT.